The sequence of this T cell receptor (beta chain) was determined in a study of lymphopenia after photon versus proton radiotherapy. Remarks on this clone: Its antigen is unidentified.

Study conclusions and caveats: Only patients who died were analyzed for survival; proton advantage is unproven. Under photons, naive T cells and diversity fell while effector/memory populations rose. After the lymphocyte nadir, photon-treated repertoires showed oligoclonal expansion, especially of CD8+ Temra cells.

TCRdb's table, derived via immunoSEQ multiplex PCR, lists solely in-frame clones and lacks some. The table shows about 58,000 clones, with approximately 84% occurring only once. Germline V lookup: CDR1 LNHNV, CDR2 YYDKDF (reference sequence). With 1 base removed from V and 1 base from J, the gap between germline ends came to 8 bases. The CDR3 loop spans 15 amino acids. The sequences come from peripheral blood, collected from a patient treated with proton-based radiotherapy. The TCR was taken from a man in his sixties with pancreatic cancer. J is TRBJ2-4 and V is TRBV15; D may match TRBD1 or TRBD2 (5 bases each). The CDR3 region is CATSRGGGAKNIQYF. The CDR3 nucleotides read TGTGCCACCAGCAGAGGGGGCGGGGCCAAAAACATTCAGTACTTC. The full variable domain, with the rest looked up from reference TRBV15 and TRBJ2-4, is DAMVIQNPRYQVTQFGKPVTLSCSQTLNHNVMYWYQQKSSQAPKLLFHYYDKDFNNEADTPDNFQSRRPNTSFCFLDIRSPGLGDTAMYLCATSRGGGAKNIQYFGAGTRLSVL.